The 17 T cell receptor beta chains below all came from one sample that was sequenced in a study of CD8+CD57+ T cells in acquired aplastic anemia. Genomic DNA was employed as the template in profiling TCR beta VDJ and CDR3. TCRdb reprocessed the reads via MiXCR and lists one record per CDR3 protein. The sample has about 130,000 distinct CDR3 sequences; about 48% are singletons. Sequencing was carried out using sorted CD4+, CD8+, or CD8+CD57+ T cells (not recorded which) from PBMCs. These receptors all stem from a human donor in good health, serving as a control.

The chain joins TRBV11-2 to TRBJ2-7; D remains ambiguous. V was trimmed by 2 bases and J by 3 bases, leaving 8 bases between them. The length of the CDR3 is 13 residues. Germline V lookup: CDR1 SGHAT, CDR2 FQNNGV. DNA of the CDR3: TGTGCCAGCAGCTTATTGCAGTACTACGAGCAGTACGTC. It encodes CASSLLQYYEQYV.

The V gene is TRBV6-1, the J gene TRBJ1-4, with D tentatively TRBD1 (6 bases). V lost 4 bases and J 8 bases, leaving 17 bases between the germline ends. Per the germline V gene, CDR1 is MNHNS and CDR2 is SASEGT. This CDR3 has 15 residues. As DNA, the CDR3 is TGTGCCAGCAGTGGGGTACAGGGCAGCCGCGAAAAACTGTTTTTT. Translation gives CASSGVQGSREKLFF.

This clonotype was seen at least ten times. V is TRBV2 and J is TRBJ1-1, with TRBD1 as a possible D gene (5 bases). This CDR3 spans 18 amino acids. The germline V gene has CDR1 SNHLY and CDR2 FYNNEI. Trimming left V 2 bases short and J 5 bases short, with 24 bases between. CDR3 coding DNA: TGTGCCAGCAGTGAATTAGCGGGGGGGGAAACCTCTCTAACTGAAGCTTTCTTT. Protein product: CASSELAGGETSLTEAFF. Based on the CDR3 plus reference TRBV2 and TRBJ1-1, the full variable domain is EPEVTQTPSHQVTQMGQEVILRCVPISNHLYFYWYRQILGQKVEFLVSFYNNEISEKSEIFDDQFSVERPDGSNFTLKIRSTKLEDSAMYFCASSELAGGETSLTEAFFGQGTRLTVV.

The rearrangement links TRBV7-2 to TRBJ2-7; 7 nucleotides align to TRBD1. The ends lost 5 bases at V and 6 bases at J; junction bases unmatched: 4. The CDR3 is 12 amino acids. Germline CDR1 SGHTA, CDR2 FQGNSA. DNA of the CDR3: TGTGCCAGCAGCAAAACAGGGGCCGAGCAGTACTTC. Protein product: CASSKTGAEQYF.

This clonotype showed up many times. V and J are TRBV5-5 and TRBJ1-2; TRBD1 is a possible D gene (6 bases). The ends were cut back, 3 bases at V and 1 base at J, with 13 bases in the middle. Germline loops: CDR1 SGHKS, CDR2 YYEKEE (reference sequence). The CDR3 contains 15 residues. CDR3 in amino acids: CASSYDRTLNYGYTF. The CDR3 bases are TGTGCCAGCAGCTATGACAGGACCCTTAACTATGGCTACACCTTC.

This clonotype was seen at least ten times. The CDR3 region is CASSYSRGFEQYF. The CDR3 DNA reads as TGTGCCAGCAGTTACTCGAGGGGGTTCGAGCAGTACTTC. The chain has TRBV6-5 and TRBJ2-7, with D tentatively TRBD1 (6 bases). CDR3 length: 13 amino acids. In germline, CDR1 is MNHEY, CDR2 SVGAGI. Trimming shortened V by 0 bases and J by 6 bases, and 9 bases separated the two germline ends.

This clonotype appeared a few times. Being one base from a much bigger clone, this may be a read error. The chain has TRBV5-1 and TRBJ2-1, with a weak D call TRBD1 (5 bases). CDR1 and CDR2 from the germline V gene are SGHRS and YFSETQ. This CDR3 has 18 residues. The CDR3 here is CASSFSSGPGGSYSEQFF. The CDR3 nucleotides read TGCGCCAGCAGCTTTTCTTCAGGGCCCGGTGGGTCCTACAGTGAGCAGTTCTTC.

The V gene is TRBV2, the J gene TRBJ1-1; TRBD1 agrees at 11 bases. The CDR3 has 13 amino acids. After removal of 6 bases from V and 7 bases from J, the junction contained 4 bases not matched to a gene. Germline V gene data show CDR1 as SNHLY and CDR2 as FYNNEI. The CDR3 sequence is CASRGQGEGEAFF. CDR3 bases: TGTGCCAGCAGGGGACAGGGGGAGGGTGAAGCTTTCTTT. Variable domain in full (rest from reference TRBV2 and TRBJ1-1): EPEVTQTPSHQVTQMGQEVILRCVPISNHLYFYWYRQILGQKVEFLVSFYNNEISEKSEIFDDQFSVERPDGSNFTLKIRSTKLEDSAMYFCASRGQGEGEAFFGQGTRLTVV.

This clonotype has a count of ten or more. V is TRBV5-5 and J is TRBJ1-5; 10 bases map to TRBD1. Per germline, CDR1 SGHKS and CDR2 YYEKEE (reference sequence). The J segment lost 4 bases and the V segment lost 5 bases, leaving 6 bases of the junction unmatched. The CDR3 is 15 amino acids. CDR3: CASSRDRGTNQPQHF. In DNA form, the CDR3 reads TGTGCCAGCAGTAGGGACAGGGGAACGAATCAGCCCCAGCATTTT.

The gene calls are TRBV29-1 and TRBJ2-3; 8 positions match TRBD1. The CDR3 is made up of 14 amino acids. Trimming cost V 1 base and J 4 bases; bases outside gene matches: 4. Germline V gives CDR1 SQVTM, CDR2 ANQGSEA. The CDR3 reads CSVEGQGAPDTQYF. CDR3 nucleotides: TGCAGCGTTGAAGGGCAGGGGGCTCCAGATACGCAGTATTTT.

The chain joins TRBV7-9 to TRBJ1-3, with D perhaps matching TRBD1 (5 bases). V lost 1 base and J lost 2, with 9 bases in between. The CDR3 runs 15 residues. Germline CDR1 reads SEHNR; CDR2 reads FQNEAQ (reference sequence). CDR3 amino acids: CASSLDGAAGNTIYF. The DNA for the CDR3 is TGTGCCAGCAGCTTAGACGGGGCGGCTGGAAACACCATATATTTT.

This rearrangement joins TRBV20-1 to TRBJ2-7; a weak D match, TRBD1 (5 bases). The CDR3 extends over 13 amino acids. V lost 1 base and J 3 bases, leaving 10 bases between the germline ends. The germline CDR1 and CDR2 sequences are DFQATT and SNEGSKA (reference sequence). CDR3 amino acids: CSARVGRGYEQYF. CDR3 bases: TGCAGTGCTAGAGTTGGTAGGGGCTACGAGCAGTACTTC.

This clonotype was observed at least ten times. V and J are TRBV5-4 and TRBJ2-2; D ambiguous. The CDR3 sequence is 14 residues long. From germline, CDR1 is SGHNT and CDR2 YYREEE (reference sequence). V gave up 4 bases and J gave up 3 bases, with 10 bases separating them. Written as DNA, the CDR3 is TGTGCCAGCAGCACCAGGTGGGACACCGGGGAGCTGTTTTTT. It specifies CASSTRWDTGELFF.

This clonotype has a count of ten or more. The chain recombines TRBV4-3 with TRBJ1-1; D might be TRBD1 (5 bases). Deletions cut 0 bases from V and 1 base from J, with 12 bases between. CDR1 LGHNA and CDR2 YSLEER come from the germline V gene. CDR3 length: 16 amino acids. CDR3 DNA sequence: TGCGCCAGCAGCCAAGATGTGGGAGGGACGAACACTGAAGCTTTCTTT. Its translation: CASSQDVGGTNTEAFF.

This clonotype was counted at least ten times. The chain employs TRBV6-1 and TRBJ1-6; 9 bases match TRBD1. Germline CDR1 reads MNHNS; CDR2 reads SASEGT. V trimming: 6 bases; J trimming: 10 bases; junction bases outside the gene matches: 7. This CDR3 has 14 amino acids. The CDR3 is CASRGTGRGSPLHF. The CDR3 coding sequence is TGTGCCAGCAGGGGGACAGGGCGCGGATCACCCCTCCACTTT.

This clonotype has ten or more counts. The chain couples TRBV5-4 to TRBJ1-2; D remains unclear. This CDR3 spans 12 amino acids. V was shortened by 1 base and J by 8 bases, with 9 bases between the two germline ends. The germline CDR1 and CDR2 sequences are SGHNT and YYREEE (reference sequence). The CDR3 nucleotides are TGTGCCAGCAGCTTGAGTTCGTGGGGCTACACCTTC. Residues: CASSLSSWGYTF.

The chain links TRBV20-1 to TRBJ1-2; perhaps TRBD1 as D (5 bases). CDR3 length equals 13 residues. The V and J ends lost 5 bases and 7 bases respectively, with 17 bases between them. The germline V gene encodes CDR1 DFQATT and CDR2 SNEGSKA (reference sequence). CDR3 loop: CSALHRTGCGYTF. The CDR3 DNA reads as TGCAGTGCTCTACACAGGACGGGCTGTGGCTACACCTTC.